This is a list of T cell receptor beta chains from one sample in a study of blood T cell repertoires in COVID-19. The repertoire was sequenced with immunoSEQ multiplex PCR; TCRdb's copy has only in-frame clones and lacks some. The table includes about 130,000 clones, roughly 74% detected once. The source material was peripheral blood. These receptors originate from an elderly man with COVID-19, enrolled during active disease. The CDR3 runs from the conserved cysteine through the conserved F or W. The D gene is left open where the match is weak. Some rows mark clone size as missing; the rest say once, few, many or name a class of expanded clone.

j_gene | v_gene | d_gene | abundance | CDR3aa | CDR3nt
TRBJ1-2 | TRBV15 | TRBD1 | few | CATSRERTGDYGYTF | TGTGCCACCAGCAGAGAAAGGACAGGTGACTATGGCTACACCTTC
TRBJ1-2 | TRBV12-3/TRBV12-4 | NA | NA | CASSFPGIYGYTF | TGTGCCAGCAGTTTCCCCGGGATCTATGGCTACACCTTC
TRBJ2-7 | TRBV28 | NA | NA | CASSVPGETYEQYF | TGTGCCAGCAGTGTACCGGGGGAGACCTACGAGCAGTACTTC
TRBJ1-5 | TRBV2 | TRBD1 | NA | CAGATGGNQPQHF | TGTGCCGGAGCGACAGGGGGCAATCAGCCCCAGCATTTT
TRBJ2-6 | TRBV28 | NA | NA | CASASQGSGANVLTF | TGTGCCAGCGCGTCACAGGGCTCTGGGGCCAACGTCCTGACTTTC
TRBJ2-2 | TRBV5-8 | NA | NA | CASTLYRFLNTGELFF | TGTGCCAGCACCCTTTATCGGTTTCTGAACACCGGGGAGCTGTTTTTT
TRBJ1-1 | TRBV10-3 | TRBD1 | NA | CAISETGQQNTEAFF | TGTGCCATCAGTGAGACGGGACAGCAGAACACTGAAGCTTTCTTT
TRBJ2-1 | TRBV6-5 | NA | NA | CASQAAFYNEQFF | TGTGCCAGTCAGGCTGCCTTTTACAATGAGCAGTTCTTC
TRBJ2-1 | TRBV5-1 | TRBD1 | NA | CASSEGQGHEQFF | TGCGCCAGCAGCGAGGGACAGGGACATGAGCAGTTCTTC
TRBJ2-3 | TRBV27 | TRBD2 | NA | CASSLLQAGGPTDTQYF | TGTGCCAGCAGTTTATTACAAGCGGGAGGGCCGACAGATACGCAGTATTTT
TRBJ1-1 | TRBV5-1 | NA | NA | CASSLIPGTEAFF | TGCGCCAGCAGCTTGATACCCGGCACTGAAGCTTTCTTT
TRBJ2-2 | TRBV10-3 | TRBD2 | NA | CAIGAGANTGELFF | TGTGCCATCGGAGCGGGGGCGAACACCGGGGAGCTGTTTTTT
TRBJ2-1 | TRBV3-1/TRBV3-2 | NA | NA | CASSPWATGTYNEQFF | TGTGCCAGCAGCCCCTGGGCCACTGGAACTTACAATGAGCAGTTCTTC
TRBJ2-7 | TRBV28 | TRBD1 | NA | CASSPPEGQATYEQYF | TGTGCCAGCAGTCCGCCGGAGGGACAGGCAACCTACGAGCAGTACTTC
TRBJ2-1 | TRBV27 | TRBD2 | NA | CASSPGTRGNEQFF | TGTGCCAGCAGTCCGGGGACTAGGGGAAATGAGCAGTTCTTC
TRBJ2-1 | TRBV28 | TRBD2 | NA | CASSFSTSGYNEQFF | TGTGCCAGCAGTTTTAGTACTAGCGGTTACAATGAGCAGTTCTTC
TRBJ1-2 | TRBV5-1 | NA | NA | CASRVLQGQDGYTF | TGCGCCAGCAGGGTCCTGCAGGGTCAAGATGGCTACACCTTC
TRBJ2-7 | TRBV5-8 | NA | NA | CASSPQGEQYF | TGTGCCAGCAGCCCCCAGGGGGAGCAGTACTTC
TRBJ1-1 | TRBV3-1/TRBV3-2 | NA | NA | CASSQATRGSTEAFF | TGTGCCAGCAGCCAAGCTACCAGGGGTTCCACTGAAGCTTTCTTT
TRBJ1-5 | TRBV28 | NA | NA | CASSLSQGRQPQHF | TGTGCCAGCAGTTTATCCCAGGGGAGACAGCCCCAGCATTTT
TRBJ2-1 | TRBV4-3 | TRBD2 | NA | CASRHLATSGRDNEQFF | TGCGCCAGCAGACATCTTGCGACTAGCGGGAGAGACAATGAGCAGTTCTTC
TRBJ2-2 | TRBV7-6 | NA | NA | CASSLVGGDTGELFF | TGTGCCAGCAGCTTAGTTGGAGGAGACACCGGGGAGCTGTTTTTT
TRBJ2-4 | TRBV3-1/TRBV3-2 | NA | few | CASSPGGATKNIQYF | TGTGCCAGCAGCCCCGGAGGCGCAACCAAAAACATTCAGTACTTC
TRBJ2-5 | TRBV6-1 | TRBD1 | NA | CASSERTGRAQYF | TGTGCCAGCAGTGAACGGACAGGCCGGGCCCAGTACTTC
TRBJ2-3 | TRBV29-1 | TRBD2 | few | CSVVLAGPSTDTQYF | TGCAGCGTTGTCCTAGCGGGGCCTAGCACAGATACGCAGTATTTT
TRBJ2-3 | TRBV7-9 | TRBD2 | NA | CASTLLAGGKDTQYF | TGTGCCAGCACCCTTCTAGCGGGGGGTAAGGATACGCAGTATTTT
TRBJ1-4 | TRBV3-1/TRBV3-2 | TRBD1 | few | CASSRTGTGGEKLFF | TGTGCCAGCAGCCGAACCGGGACAGGAGGCGAAAAACTGTTTTTT
TRBJ1-3 | TRBV2 | NA | NA | CASSAQAGVSGNTIYF | TGTGCCAGCAGTGCACAGGCGGGGGTCTCTGGAAACACCATATATTTT
TRBJ2-2 | TRBV11-2 | NA | NA | CASSLGQGNGELFF | TGTGCCAGCAGCTTAGGCCAGGGCAACGGGGAGCTGTTTTTT
TRBJ2-5 | TRBV19 | TRBD1 | few | CASTEGTGAGETQYF | TGTGCCAGTACCGAGGGGACAGGGGCGGGAGAGACCCAGTACTTC
TRBJ2-7 | TRBV5-1 | TRBD2 | few | CASTPEGTNYEQYF | TGCGCCAGCACCCCGGAGGGGACTAACTACGAGCAGTACTTC
TRBJ1-2 | TRBV29-1 | TRBD1 | once | CSVDGLTGGLRGYTF | TGCAGCGTTGACGGCCTTACAGGGGGTCTTCGTGGCTACACCTTC
TRBJ2-4 | TRBV28 | NA | few | CASSFTSAMGGRNIQYF | TGTGCCAGCAGTTTCACATCCGCGATGGGGGGAAGAAACATTCAGTACTTC
TRBJ1-4 | TRBV28 | TRBD1 | NA | CASRTTGGDEKLFF | TGTGCCAGCAGGACGACAGGGGGCGATGAAAAACTGTTTTTT
TRBJ2-6 | TRBV24-1 | TRBD1 | once | CATSDSTGVVGANVLTF | TGTGCCACCAGTGATTCGACAGGGGTGGTGGGGGCCAACGTCCTGACTTTC
TRBJ2-5 | TRBV20-1 | NA | NA | CSSGRQTQYF | TGCAGTTCAGGGAGGCAGACCCAGTACTTC
TRBJ1-5 | TRBV24-1 | NA | NA | CATSPPGRGEPQHF | TGTGCCACCAGTCCCCCGGGTAGGGGCGAGCCCCAGCATTTT
TRBJ1-4 | TRBV4-3 | NA | NA | CASSPDGPHSGVEKLFF | TGCGCCAGCAGCCCGGACGGACCTCACTCGGGGGTGGAAAAACTGTTTTTT
TRBJ2-1 | TRBV28 | TRBD2 | NA | CASSLSGTNYNEQFF | TGTGCCAGCAGTTTATCGGGGACTAACTACAATGAGCAGTTCTTC
TRBJ2-7 | TRBV29-1 | TRBD2 | NA | CSVELLRTSGAYEQYF | TGCAGCGTTGAGCTACTCAGGACTAGCGGGGCCTACGAGCAGTACTTC
TRBJ1-2 | TRBV10-3 | TRBD1 | NA | CAISGGTGNTNYGYTF | TGTGCCATCAGTGGGGGGACAGGGAATACCAACTATGGCTACACCTTC
TRBJ2-4 | TRBV5-4 | TRBD2 | NA | CASTSGGGPDIQYF | TGTGCCAGCACCTCTGGCGGGGGACCGGACATTCAGTACTTC
TRBJ2-2 | TRBV6-2/TRBV6-3 | NA | NA | CASSLYTGELFF | TGTGCCAGCAGCCTATACACCGGGGAGCTGTTTTTT
TRBJ1-4 | TRBV29-1 | NA | NA | CSAFSGAEEKLFF | TGCAGCGCGTTTAGCGGGGCCGAAGAAAAACTGTTTTTT
TRBJ2-2 | TRBV6-2/TRBV6-3 | TRBD1 | NA | CASSYSYDRVTNTGELFF | TGTGCCAGCAGTTATTCATATGACAGGGTTACGAACACCGGGGAGCTGTTTTTT
TRBJ2-3 | TRBV5-1 | NA | NA | CASSGGGGDTQYF | TGCGCCAGCAGCGGCGGAGGAGGGGATACGCAGTATTTT
TRBJ2-7 | TRBV6-5 | TRBD1 | NA | CASRGQVNGGEQYF | TGTGCCAGCAGGGGACAGGTTAACGGCGGCGAGCAGTACTTC
TRBJ2-1 | TRBV9 | NA | NA | CASSVDGGYNEQFF | TGTGCCAGCAGCGTAGACGGCGGGTACAATGAGCAGTTCTTC
TRBJ2-7 | TRBV5-1 | TRBD1 | NA | CASSSDREQYF | TGCGCCAGCAGCTCGGACAGGGAGCAGTACTTC
TRBJ2-3 | TRBV27 | NA | NA | CASCLDRFYTDTQYF | TGTGCCAGCTGCCTAGACAGATTTTACACAGATACGCAGTATTTT
TRBJ2-3 | TRBV29-1 | TRBD2 | NA | CSVLGLAGGSDTQYF | TGCAGCGTTCTTGGACTAGCGGGAGGCTCAGATACGCAGTATTTT
TRBJ1-5 | TRBV10-3 | TRBD1 | NA | CAIKGQGEYQPQHF | TGTGCCATCAAAGGACAGGGAGAGTATCAGCCCCAGCATTTT
TRBJ1-2 | TRBV28 | TRBD1 | NA | CASSSPSQGAGGYTF | TGTGCCAGCAGTTCCCCATCCCAGGGGGCAGGGGGCTACACCTTC
TRBJ1-2 | TRBV10-3 | NA | NA | CAISESETNYGYTF | TGTGCCATCAGTGAGTCTGAGACTAACTATGGCTACACCTTC
TRBJ2-3 | TRBV5-1 | TRBD1 | NA | CASSYGQGARSTSTDTQYF | TGCGCCAGCAGCTACGGACAGGGGGCACGTTCCACAAGCACAGATACGCAGTATTTT
TRBJ2-1 | TRBV9 | NA | NA | CASTASLLRSYNEQFF | TGTGCCAGCACCGCTTCTTTACTTCGCTCCTACAATGAGCAGTTCTTC
TRBJ2-7 | TRBV7-2 | NA | NA | CASSATVGYEQYF | TGTGCCAGCAGCGCCACAGTTGGGTACGAGCAGTACTTC
TRBJ1-1 | TRBV5-1 | NA | few | CASSLVTKLVNTEAFF | TGCGCCAGCAGCTTGGTGACAAAGCTTGTGAACACTGAAGCTTTCTTT